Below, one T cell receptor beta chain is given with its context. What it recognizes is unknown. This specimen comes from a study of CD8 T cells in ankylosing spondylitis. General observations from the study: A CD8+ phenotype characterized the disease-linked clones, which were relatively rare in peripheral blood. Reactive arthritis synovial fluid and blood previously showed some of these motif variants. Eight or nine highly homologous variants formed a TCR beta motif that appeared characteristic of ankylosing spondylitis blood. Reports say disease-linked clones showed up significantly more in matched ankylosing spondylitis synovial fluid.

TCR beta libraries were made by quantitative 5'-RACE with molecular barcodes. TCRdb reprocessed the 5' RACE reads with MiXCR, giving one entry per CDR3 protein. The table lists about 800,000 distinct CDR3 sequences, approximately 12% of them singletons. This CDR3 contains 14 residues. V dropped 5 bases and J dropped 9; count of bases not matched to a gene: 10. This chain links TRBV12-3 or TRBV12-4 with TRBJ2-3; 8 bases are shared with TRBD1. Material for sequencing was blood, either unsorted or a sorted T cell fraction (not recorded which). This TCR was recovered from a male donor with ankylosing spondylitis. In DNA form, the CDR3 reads TGTGCCAGCAGTCCAACCGGACAGGGAAACACGCAGTATTTT. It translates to CASSPTGQGNTQYF.